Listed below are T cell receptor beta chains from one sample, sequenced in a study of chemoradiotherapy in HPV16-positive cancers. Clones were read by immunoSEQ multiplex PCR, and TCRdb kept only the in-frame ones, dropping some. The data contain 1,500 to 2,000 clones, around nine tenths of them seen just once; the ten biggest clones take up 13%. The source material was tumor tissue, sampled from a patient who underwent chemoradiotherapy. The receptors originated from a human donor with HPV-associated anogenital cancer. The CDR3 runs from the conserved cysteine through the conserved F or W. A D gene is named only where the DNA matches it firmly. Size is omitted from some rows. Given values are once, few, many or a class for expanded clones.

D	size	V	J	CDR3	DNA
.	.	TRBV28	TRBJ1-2	CASSLYFGGRSFTNYGYTF	TGTGCCAGCAGTTTATATTTTGGCGGCAGGTCTTTTACTAACTATGGCTACACCTTC
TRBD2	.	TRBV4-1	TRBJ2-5	CASSLQEAGETQYF	TGCGCCAGCAGCCTACAGGAAGCGGGGGAGACCCAGTACTTC
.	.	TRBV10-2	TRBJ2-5	CASSELGETQYF	TGCGCCAGCAGTGAGTTGGGAGAGACCCAGTACTTC
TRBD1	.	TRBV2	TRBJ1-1	CASGARPGQGTEAFF	TGTGCCAGCGGGGCGAGACCGGGACAGGGGACTGAAGCTTTCTTT
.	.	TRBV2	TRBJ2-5	CASSEDRVGGLRETQYF	TGTGCCAGCAGTGAAGATCGGGTCGGGGGCCTACGCGAGACCCAGTACTTC
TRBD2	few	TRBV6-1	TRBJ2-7	CASSEGTSGSYEQYF	TGTGCCAGCAGTGAAGGGACTAGCGGCTCCTACGAGCAGTACTTC
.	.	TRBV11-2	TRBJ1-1	CASRLTGRSNTEAFF	TGTGCCAGCAGACTTACGGGACGATCGAACACTGAAGCTTTCTTT
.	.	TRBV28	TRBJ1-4	CASSLKDKLFF	TGTGCCAGCAGTTTGAAGGACAAACTGTTTTTT
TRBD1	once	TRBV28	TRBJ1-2	CASSPRDRKTTGYTF	TGTGCCAGCAGTCCCCGGGACAGGAAAACAACAGGCTACACCTTC
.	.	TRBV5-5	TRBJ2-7	CASSPGPLDEQYF	TGTGCCAGCAGCCCGGGACCCCTCGACGAGCAGTACTTC
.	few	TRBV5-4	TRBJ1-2	CASSVDSYGYTF	TGTGCCAGCAGCGTTGACAGCTATGGCTACACCTTC
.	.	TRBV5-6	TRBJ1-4	CASSLYGRVREKLFF	TGTGCCAGCAGCTTGTACGGGCGCGTTCGTGAAAAACTGTTTTTT
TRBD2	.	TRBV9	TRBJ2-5	CASSVGAGGHQETQYF	TGTGCCAGCAGCGTAGGGGCGGGGGGGCACCAAGAGACCCAGTACTTC
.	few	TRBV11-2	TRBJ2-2	CASSLVVSGTGELFF	TGTGCCAGCAGCTTAGTCGTGTCGGGCACCGGGGAGCTGTTTTTT
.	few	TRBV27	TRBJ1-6	CASSLALGGNSPLHF	TGTGCCAGCAGTTTGGCCCTGGGGGGGAATTCACCCCTCCACTTT
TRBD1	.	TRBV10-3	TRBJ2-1	CAISRDRDSLDNEQFF	TGTGCCATCAGTAGGGATCGGGACAGTCTCGACAATGAGCAGTTCTTC
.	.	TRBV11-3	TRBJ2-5	CASSRDTVAQYF	TGTGCCAGCAGCCGAGATACGGTCGCTCAATACTTC
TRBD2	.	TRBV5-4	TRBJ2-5	CASSLAAGGETQYF	TGTGCCAGCAGCTTGGCGGCGGGAGGCGAGACCCAGTACTTC
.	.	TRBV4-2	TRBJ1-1	CASSQDTNTLGTEAFF	TGTGCCAGCAGCCAAGATACGAACACTCTGGGGACTGAAGCTTTCTTT
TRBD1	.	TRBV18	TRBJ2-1	CASSTGGIAYNEQFF	TGTGCCAGCTCTACAGGGGGTATCGCCTACAATGAGCAGTTCTTC
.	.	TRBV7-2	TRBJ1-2	CASSLGGGLGNYGYTF	TGTGCCAGCAGCTTAGGCGGGGGGCTGGGGAACTATGGCTACACCTTC
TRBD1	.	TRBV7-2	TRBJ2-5	CASSYRQGETQYF	TGTGCCAGCAGCTATAGACAGGGGGAGACCCAGTACTTC
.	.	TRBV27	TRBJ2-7	CASSFRQGSFYEQYF	TGTGCCAGCAGTTTTCGGCAGGGGAGCTTCTACGAGCAGTACTTC
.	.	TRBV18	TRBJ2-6	CASSPRAGANVLTF	TGTGCCAGCTCACCACGCGCTGGGGCCAACGTCCTGACTTTC
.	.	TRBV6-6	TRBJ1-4	CASSYGTGNEKLFF	TGTGCCAGCAGTTATGGGACCGGTAATGAAAAACTGTTTTTT
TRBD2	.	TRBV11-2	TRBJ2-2	CASSLVAGGYDTGELFF	TGTGCCAGCAGCTTAGTAGCGGGAGGGTACGACACCGGGGAGCTGTTTTTT
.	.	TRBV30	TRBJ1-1	CAWRSPVATNTEAFF	TGTGCCTGGAGGTCACCCGTGGCGACGAACACTGAAGCTTTCTTT
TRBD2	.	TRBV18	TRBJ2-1	CASSPPLAGGPYEQFF	TGTGCCAGCTCACCACCCCTAGCGGGAGGGCCCTATGAGCAGTTCTTC
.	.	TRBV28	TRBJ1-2	CASSAGFRYGYTF	TGTGCCAGCAGCGCAGGTTTTAGGTATGGCTACACCTTC